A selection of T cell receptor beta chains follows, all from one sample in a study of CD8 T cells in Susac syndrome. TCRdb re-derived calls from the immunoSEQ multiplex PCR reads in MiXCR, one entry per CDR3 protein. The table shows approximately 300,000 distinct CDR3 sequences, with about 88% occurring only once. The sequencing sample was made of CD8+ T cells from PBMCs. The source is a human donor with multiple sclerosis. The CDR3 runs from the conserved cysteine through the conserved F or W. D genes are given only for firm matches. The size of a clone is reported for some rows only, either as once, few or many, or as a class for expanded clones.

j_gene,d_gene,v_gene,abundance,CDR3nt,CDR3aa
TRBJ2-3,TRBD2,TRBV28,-,TGTGCCAGCAGTCCACCAGCGGGGGGGCTTGAAGATACGCAGTATTTT,CASSPPAGGLEDTQYF
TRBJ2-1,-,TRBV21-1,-,TGTGCCGGAAGACTAGCGGGAGACGATGAGCAGTTCTTC,CAGRLAGDDEQFF
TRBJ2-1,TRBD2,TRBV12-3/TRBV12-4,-,TGTGCCAGCAGTGGGCCGGGACTAGCGGAACCTAGGACCTACAATGAGCAGTTCTTC,CASSGPGLAEPRTYNEQFF
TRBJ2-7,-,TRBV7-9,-,TGTGCCAGCAGCCCCGGTCGGGGCGCAGGGTACTCCTACGAGCAGTACTTC,CASSPGRGAGYSYEQYF
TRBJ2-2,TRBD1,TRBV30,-,TGTGCCTCGGAGAGGGGACAGGGGACTCCTATCGGGGAGCTGTTTTTT,CASERGQGTPIGELFF
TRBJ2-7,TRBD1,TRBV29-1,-,TGCAGCGTTGTTATGGACAGGGCGAGCGAGCAGTACTTC,CSVVMDRASEQYF
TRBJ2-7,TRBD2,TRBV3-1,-,TGTGCCAGCAGCCAGGAGGGGACTATTAGCTACGAGCAGTACTTC,CASSQEGTISYEQYF
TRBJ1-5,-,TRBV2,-,TGTGCCAGCAGTGAAGACGGGGGAAATCAGCCCCAGCATTTT,CASSEDGGNQPQHF
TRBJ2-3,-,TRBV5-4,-,TGTGCCAGCAGCTTGGCACAGGGGGGGGGAGCAGATACGCAGTATTTT,CASSLAQGGGADTQYF
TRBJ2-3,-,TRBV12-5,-,TGTGCTAGTGGTGCCCCCGGCCCAACTAGCACAGATACGCAGTATTTT,CASGAPGPTSTDTQYF
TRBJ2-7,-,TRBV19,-,TGTGCCAGTAGTGCGTTGAGGGAGCTTGGTAGCGAGCAGTACTTC,CASSALRELGSEQYF
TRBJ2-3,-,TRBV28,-,TGTGCCAGCAGTTCCGGTTTTGGTCGAGGGGGAGAAAGGACAGATACGCAGTATTTT,CASSSGFGRGGERTDTQYF
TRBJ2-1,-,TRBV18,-,TGTGCCAGCTCACCACCAGACACGTACAATGAGCAGTTCTTC,CASSPPDTYNEQFF
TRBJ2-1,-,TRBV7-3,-,TGTGCCTCCCGCCGGACAGTCGGTTTGTCCAATGAGCAGTTCTTC,CASRRTVGLSNEQFF
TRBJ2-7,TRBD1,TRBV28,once,TGTGCCAGCAGTTTCACAGGGGGTGCCTCCTACGAGCAGTACTTC,CASSFTGGASYEQYF
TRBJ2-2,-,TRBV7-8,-,TGTGCCAGCAGCTTAGATAAGGAGCTGTTTTTT,CASSLDKELFF
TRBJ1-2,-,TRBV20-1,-,TGCAGTTCTTACGTGGGGGGAAGCTATGGCTACACCTTC,CSSYVGGSYGYTF
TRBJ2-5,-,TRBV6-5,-,TGTGCCAGCAGTTACAACACATCACCACAGGGTAATATCCAAGAGACCCAGTACTTC,CASSYNTSPQGNIQETQYF
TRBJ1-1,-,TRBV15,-,TGTGCCACCAGCAGGCTGAACACTGAAGCTTTCTTT,CATSRLNTEAFF
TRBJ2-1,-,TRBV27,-,TGTGCCTCCGGGACGGTGATCAATGAGCAGTTCTTC,CASGTVINEQFF
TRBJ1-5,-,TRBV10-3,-,TGTGCCATCAGTGAGGGGCAGTTTAGCAATCAGCCCCAGCATTTT,CAISEGQFSNQPQHF
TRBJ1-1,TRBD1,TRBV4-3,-,TGCGCCAGCAGCCAAACCTTGACAGGGTCGGAGGCTTTCTTT,CASSQTLTGSEAFF
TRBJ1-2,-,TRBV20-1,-,TGCAGTGCTATCCCGGGACCGCCGACCGGCGGCTACACCTTC,CSAIPGPPTGGYTF
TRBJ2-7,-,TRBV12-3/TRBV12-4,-,TGTGCCAGCAGTCATGGTCTCTACGAGCAGTACTTC,CASSHGLYEQYF
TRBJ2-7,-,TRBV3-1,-,TGTGCCAGCAGCCAAAACGGACGCGAGCAGTACTTC,CASSQNGREQYF
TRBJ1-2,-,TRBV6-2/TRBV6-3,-,TGTGCCAGCAGTCCCACAATGGAGGGGGATGGCTACACCTTC,CASSPTMEGDGYTF
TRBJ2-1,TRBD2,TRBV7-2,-,TGTGCCAGCAGCTTACTAGCGGGTGGAGGGGATGAGCAGTTCTTC,CASSLLAGGGDEQFF
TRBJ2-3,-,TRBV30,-,TGTGCCCGGCCCCGGGACTCCCGGGCCCTACTGACAGATACGCAGTATTTT,CARPRDSRALLTDTQYF
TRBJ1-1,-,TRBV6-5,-,TGTGCCAGCACCCGGGGAGGACCAGCTTTCTTT,CASTRGGPAFF
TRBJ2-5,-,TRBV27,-,TGTGCCAGCAGATCAGCTGAGACCCAGTACTTC,CASRSAETQYF
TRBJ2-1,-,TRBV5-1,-,TGCGCCAGCAGGCCAGGGGACACCTACAATGAGCAGTTCTTC,CASRPGDTYNEQFF
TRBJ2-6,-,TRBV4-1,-,TGCGCCAGCAGCCATTTATCCCCCCGGGTCCCTCGCTCTGGGGCCAACGTCCTGACTTTC,CASSHLSPRVPRSGANVLTF
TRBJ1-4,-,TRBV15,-,TGTGCCACCAGCAGAGGGACAGAGAATGAAAAACTGTTTTTT,CATSRGTENEKLFF
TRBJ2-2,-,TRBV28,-,TGTGCCAGCAGTTTAGCTAAAAAAGTCACAGAGAACACCGGGGAGCTGTTTTTT,CASSLAKKVTENTGELFF
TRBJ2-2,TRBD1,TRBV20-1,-,TGCAGTGCTAAGGACAGGATGAACACCGGGGAGCTGTTTTTT,CSAKDRMNTGELFF
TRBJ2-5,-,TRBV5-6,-,TGTGCCAGCAGCTTGGAGGGGGTTGAGACCCAGTACTTC,CASSLEGVETQYF
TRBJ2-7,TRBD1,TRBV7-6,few,TGTGCCAGCAGCTTTGGGACAGGGGTTTTGTCCTACGAGCAGTACTTC,CASSFGTGVLSYEQYF
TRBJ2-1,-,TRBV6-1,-,TGTGCCAGCAGTGAACAGGGAGGGGGCTACTACAATGAGCAGTTCTTC,CASSEQGGGYYNEQFF
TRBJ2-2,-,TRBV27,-,TGTGCCAGCAGTTTATTCGGGGGCGATGTTACCGGGGAGCTGTTTTTT,CASSLFGGDVTGELFF